This entry lists 26 T cell receptor beta chains sequenced from one sample in a study of cytomegalovirus exposure and HLA in healthy donors. The study ran its PCR with 60 Vbeta and 13 Jbeta primers. Generated by immunoSEQ multiplex PCR, the TCRdb table keeps only in-frame clones and is missing some. In the table there are roughly 290,000 clones, around 90% of which are singletons. Material for sequencing was PBMCs. All receptors derive from a woman under 30 in good health and CMV-seronegative.

J is TRBJ2-7 and V is TRBV5-5; TRBD1 matches 8 bases. This CDR3 contains 16 residues. Germline assignment: CDR1 SGHKS and CDR2 YYEKEE (reference sequence). V lost 3 bases, J lost 3 bases, and 11 bases stayed unmatched. This CDR3 is CASSSGVGQGNYEQYF. CDR3 DNA: TGTGCCAGCAGCTCAGGTGTCGGACAGGGAAACTACGAGCAGTACTTC.

With respect to this clone: Other DNA sequences in the sample encode the same CDR3. This chain joins TRBV5-1 and TRBJ1-2; D possibly corresponds to TRBD1 (6 bases). V gave up 4 bases and J gave up 2 bases, with 9 bases separating them. The CDR3 runs to 13 residues. Per germline, CDR1 SGHRS and CDR2 YFSETQ. The CDR3, as DNA: TGCGCCAGCAGCCCCGGACAGAACTATGGCTACACCTTC. As protein: CASSPGQNYGYTF.

A single count supports this clone. The genes are TRBV9 and TRBJ2-3; tentatively, D is TRBD2 (6 bases). Germline CDR1 reads SGDLS; CDR2 reads YYNGEE. V was cut by 0 bases and J by 2 bases, with 13 bases left in between. This CDR3 is 16 amino acids long. The CDR3 nucleotides read TGTGCCAGCAGCGTAGAGGTTGGGGGGTTCACAGATACGCAGTATTTT. Translated: CASSVEVGGFTDTQYF.

The sample holds a few counts of this clone. V usage is TRBV7-9 and J usage is TRBJ1-4; 10 bases align to TRBD1. Trimming cost V 5 bases and J 6 bases; bases outside gene matches: 6. Germline-derived CDR1 and CDR2 are SEHNR and FQNEAQ (reference sequence). This CDR3 region has 15 residues. The CDR3 spells CASSPRQGAYEKLFF. The CDR3 nucleotides read TGTGCCAGCAGCCCCCGACAGGGGGCCTATGAAAAACTGTTTTTT.

The chain joins TRBV5-8 to TRBJ2-5; TRBD1 might be the D (6 bases). V was cut by 0 bases and J by 2 bases, with 11 bases left in between. The length of the CDR3 is 15 residues. The germline V gene has CDR1 SGHTS and CDR2 YDEGEE. This CDR3 reads CASSLALDRQETQYF. CDR3 nucleotides: TGTGCCAGCAGCTTGGCATTGGACAGACAAGAGACCCAGTACTTC.

This clone has a single count. This chain joins TRBV19 and TRBJ2-1, with D unresolved. The CDR3 sequence is 15 residues long. The V gene's germline CDR1 is LNHDA and CDR2 SQIVND (reference sequence). Trimming took 1 base from V and 2 from J, leaving 9 bases between them. For the CDR3, the DNA is TGTGCCAGTAGTATAGTCGCGGCGGCCTACAATGAGCAGTTCTTC. Translated: CASSIVAAAYNEQFF.

V usage is TRBV30 and J usage is TRBJ1-1; TRBD1 might be the D (5 bases). V was pared by 2 bases and J by 3 bases, with 10 bases between. CDR1 is GTSNPN, CDR2 SVGIG, per germline (reference sequence). The CDR3 covers 13 residues. CDR3 sequence: CAWSWGRDTEAFF. In nucleotides, the CDR3 is TGTGCCTGGAGTTGGGGGAGGGACACTGAAGCTTTCTTT.

The chain is built from TRBV19 and TRBJ2-7, with 14 bases identical to TRBD2. The CDR3 totals 15 residues. Trimming removed 5 bases from V and 9 bases from J; junction bases left unmatched: 9. Germline-derived CDR1 and CDR2 are LNHDA and SQIVND (reference sequence). The CDR3 DNA reads TGTGCCAGTAGTCCAGGGACTAGCGGGGGCAACGGGCAGTACTTC. Translating it yields CASSPGTSGGNGQYF.

CDR3 coding DNA: TGTGCCAGCCTAGACAGGGCCCAAGATGAAAAACTGTTTTTT. The encoded protein is CASLDRAQDEKLFF. The V and J genes are TRBV7-9 and TRBJ1-4; the match to TRBD1 covers 7 bases. Germline V gene sequence: CDR1 SEHNR, CDR2 FQNEAQ (reference sequence). V dropped 8 bases and J dropped 6; count of bases not matched to a gene: 9. This CDR3 has 14 amino acids.

V usage is TRBV7-8 and J usage is TRBJ2-3; D remains ambiguous. V was pared by 8 bases and J by 0 bases, with 15 bases between. The CDR3 spans 15 residues. Germline CDR1 reads SGHVS; CDR2 reads FQNEAQ. This chain's CDR3 is CASSGNPSSTDTQYF. In DNA form, the CDR3 reads TGTGCCAGCTCCGGTAACCCATCTAGCACAGATACGCAGTATTTT.

Note on this clone: The junction shows a germline mismatch at one end, possibly a read error. This chain joins TRBV7-2 and TRBJ2-7, with D unresolved. CDR1 and CDR2 (germline): SGHTA, FQGNSA. CDR3 length: 12 amino acids. The CDR3 here is CASSLPSSEQYF. In DNA form, the CDR3 reads TGTGCCAGCAGCTTACCGTCCTCCGAGCAGTACTTC. Using reference TRBV7-2 and TRBJ2-7 for the parts outside the CDR3, the full variable domain is GAGVSQSPSNKVTEKGKDVELRCDPISGHTALYWYRQSLGQGLEFLIYFQGNSAPDKSGLPSDRFSAERTGGSVSTLTIQRTQQEDSAVYLCASSLPSSEQYFGPGTRLTVT.

V and J are TRBV27 and TRBJ1-1, with D possibly matching TRBD1 (6 bases). Germline V gives CDR1 MNHEY, CDR2 SMNVEV (reference sequence). CDR3 size: 14 residues. V lost 6 bases and J lost 5, with 16 bases in between. Here the CDR3 reads CASRLAGAETEAFF. The CDR3 coding sequence is TGTGCCAGCAGGCTAGCGGGGGCAGAGACTGAAGCTTTCTTT.

This chain uses TRBV11-2 with TRBJ1-6; a weak D match, TRBD1 (5 bases). The CDR3 sequence is 19 residues long. V lost 0 bases and J lost 0, with 15 bases in between. CDR1 SGHAT and CDR2 FQNNGV come from the germline V gene. The DNA for the CDR3 is TGTGCCAGCAGCTTAGAGCGGGGGGGTTTCAGCTCCTATAATTCACCCCTCCACTTT. Protein product: CASSLERGGFSSYNSPLHF.

This chain connects TRBV2 to TRBJ1-1, with TRBD1 matching 9 bases. V lost 6 bases, J lost 11 bases, and 10 bases stayed unmatched. There are 13 residues in the CDR3. Germline V lookup: CDR1 SNHLY, CDR2 FYNNEI. Written as DNA, the CDR3 is TGTGCCAGCAGCGGGACCGGGACAGGGAGCGCTTTCTTT. It encodes CASSGTGTGSAFF.

Points on this clone: The junction and the germline gene differ at one end; a read error may be behind it. The rearrangement links TRBV7-9 to TRBJ1-3; the D is unclear. This CDR3 region has 12 residues. Germline-derived CDR1 and CDR2 are SEHNR and FQNEAQ (reference sequence). The CDR3 region is CSSSFGSDTIYF. CDR3 in DNA: TGTTCCAGCAGCTTCGGGTCTGACACCATATATTTT. Full variable domain (remainder filled in from reference TRBV7-9 and TRBJ1-3): DTGVSQNPRHKITKRGQNVTFRCDPISEHNRLYWYRQTLGQGPEFLTYFQNEAQLEKSRLLSDRFSAERPKGSFSTLEIQRTEQGDSAMYLCSSSFGSDTIYFGEGSWLTVV.

The chain is built from TRBV7-9 and TRBJ2-4; D is possibly TRBD1 (6 bases). Trimming shortened V by 8 bases and J by 1 base, and 12 bases separated the two germline ends. The CDR3 has 14 residues. Germline CDR1 and CDR2: SEHNR and FQNEAQ (reference sequence). CDR3 DNA: TGTGCCAGCGGGAATGACAGGGCCAAAAACATTCAGTACTTC. This gives the protein CASGNDRAKNIQYF.

The V call is TRBV19, the J call TRBJ2-3; 8 nucleotides agree with TRBD2. CDR3 length equals 15 residues. Germline loops: CDR1 LNHDA, CDR2 SQIVND (reference sequence). Trimming removed 5 bases from V and 1 base from J; junction bases left unmatched: 5. The CDR3 DNA follows: TGTGCCAGTAGTGGGTTAGCGGGGCGCACAGATACGCAGTATTTT. Protein product: CASSGLAGRTDTQYF.

The chain couples TRBV9 to TRBJ2-7, with 7 bases lining up with TRBD2. V was pared by 4 bases and J by 3 bases, with 10 bases of the junction left unmatched. The CDR3 extends over 15 amino acids. Germline lookup yields CDR1 SGDLS and CDR2 YYNGEE. CDR3 region: CASSPYGEGYYEQYF. For the CDR3, the DNA is TGTGCCAGCAGCCCCTACGGGGAGGGGTACTACGAGCAGTACTTC. The whole variable domain, filled in from reference TRBV9 and TRBJ2-7, reads DSGVTQTPKHLITATGQRVTLRCSPRSGDLSVYWYQQSLDQGLQFLIQYYNGEERAKGNILERFSAQQFPDLHSELNLSSLELGDSALYFCASSPYGEGYYEQYFGPGTRLTVT.

This rearrangement joins TRBV14 to TRBJ1-2; D possibly corresponds to TRBD1 (6 bases). Per the germline V gene, CDR1 is SGHDN and CDR2 is FVKESK. V was cut by 4 bases and J by 4 bases, with 10 bases left in between. The CDR3 extends over 13 amino acids. In DNA, the CDR3 is TGTGCCAGCAGCCCGACAGGCCTCTATGGCTACACCTTC. Encoded protein: CASSPTGLYGYTF.

This chain links TRBV5-8 with TRBJ1-2; D may be TRBD1 (5 bases). This CDR3 is built from 13 residues. Per the germline V gene, CDR1 is SGHTS and CDR2 is YDEGEE. V lost 0 bases to trimming and J lost 8 bases, with 11 bases between them. This chain's CDR3 is CASSLARAGGYTF. The CDR3 region has the DNA TGTGCCAGCAGCTTGGCCAGGGCGGGGGGCTACACCTTC.

This clone came up once. The genes are TRBV18 and TRBJ1-5, with 9 nucleotides matching TRBD1. The CDR3 contains 15 residues. J gave up 1 base and V 6 bases, and 4 bases lay outside the gene matches. Germline V gene data show CDR1 as KGHSH and CDR2 as LQKENI. The CDR3 DNA is TGTGCCAGCTCCCTCGGGACAGGGAGCAATCAGCCCCAGCATTTT. Residues: CASSLGTGSNQPQHF.

On this clone itself: Because the CDR3's place on the DNA is in doubt, the DNA is left out and the CDR3 is given as listed by TCRdb. The chain combines TRBV28 with TRBJ2-7; TRBD1, the table's D call, lacks a check against the DNA. Germline CDR1 reads MDHEN; CDR2 reads SYDVKM. The CDR3 is made up of 12 amino acids, end residues included. The CDR3: CASSIFGQGAYF.

The rearrangement joins TRBV7-9 to TRBJ1-2; possible D gene TRBD1, 5 bases. Germline CDR1 is SEHNR and CDR2 is FQNEAQ (reference sequence). Trimming took 1 base from V and 6 from J, leaving 9 bases between them. This CDR3 contains 13 residues. The CDR3 protein is CASSLVPGNGYTF. The CDR3 DNA reads as TGTGCCAGCAGCTTAGTCCCAGGGAATGGCTACACCTTC. Supplemented by reference TRBV7-9 and TRBJ1-2, the full variable domain reads DTGVSQNPRHKITKRGQNVTFRCDPISEHNRLYWYRQTLGQGPEFLTYFQNEAQLEKSRLLSDRFSAERPKGSFSTLEIQRTEQGDSAMYLCASSLVPGNGYTFGSGTRLTVV.

The chain joins TRBV5-1 to TRBJ2-5; D possibly corresponds to TRBD1 (6 bases). Judging by the DNA end, TRBJ2-7 fits better; the J call may be wrong. This CDR3 spans 13 amino acids. Germline assignment: CDR1 SGHRS and CDR2 YFSETQ. CDR3 bases: TGCGCCAGCAGGGGGCAGGGGTGGAACGAGCAGTACTTC. Its translation: CASRGQGWNEQYF.

The chain uses TRBV2 and TRBJ2-1; weak D call: TRBD2 (6 bases). Trimming left V 9 bases short and J 3 bases short, with 15 bases between. There are 14 residues in the CDR3. The germline CDR1 and CDR2 sequences are SNHLY and FYNNEI. CDR3 loop: CASLRGESYNEQFF. CDR3 in DNA: TGTGCCAGTTTGCGCGGGGAGAGCTACAATGAGCAGTTCTTC.

This clone has only a few counts. This sequence joins TRBV7-3 and TRBJ1-2; 7 bases align to TRBD1. V shed 5 bases, J shed 3 bases, and the junction held 6 bases outside the gene matches. From germline, CDR1 is SGHTA and CDR2 FQGTGA. This CDR3 contains 14 residues. CDR3 residues: CASSRDREDYGYTF. The CDR3, as DNA: TGTGCCAGCAGCCGCGACAGGGAGGACTATGGCTACACCTTC.